The clone carrying this TCR beta chain was picked up a small number of times. These data originate in a study of T cells in Graves' hyperthyroidism and ophthalmopathy. Researchers took RNA transcripts and amplified the TCR beta CDR3 regions from them. With the HTBI primer set, the TCR CDR3 went through a first round of RT-PCR. TCRdb redid the calling of the multiplex PCR reads with MiXCR, one entry per CDR3 protein. The sample carries under 350,000 distinct CDR3 sequences, around 13% recorded once. PBMCs were derived from 7.5 to 10 ml fresh peripheral blood. V lost 4 bases to trimming and J lost 1 base, with 7 bases between them. This CDR3 is built from 14 residues. Germline CDR1 and CDR2: LNHDA and SQIVND (reference sequence).

The origin of this receptor is a woman between 35 and 50 years old with Graves' ophthalmopathy. The specimen sequenced was blood. The chain recombines TRBV19 with TRBJ2-2, with TRBD1 as a possible D gene (5 bases). The CDR3 sequence: CASSRQRNTGELFF. Written as DNA, the CDR3 is TGTGCCAGTAGTAGACAGCGGAACACCGGGGAGCTGTTTTTT.